This record concerns one T cell receptor beta chain sequence. The sample originates from a study of blood T cell repertoires in COVID-19. Data came from immunoSEQ multiplex PCR; TCRdb stores just in-frame clones and leaves some out. There are under 200,000 clones in the sample; more than 60% occur only once, and approximately 2.6% lies in the top ten. Sequenced input: peripheral blood. The source of this sequence is a man in his 70s with acute or convalescent COVID-19.

The CDR3 nucleotides read TGTGCCAGCTCACCGTTGGGACAGGGTCGATACTATGGCTACACCTTC. Its translation: CASSPLGQGRYYGYTF. V gene TRBV18 combines with J gene TRBJ1-2, with 9 bases that match TRBD1. The CDR3 runs 16 residues. With 3 bases clipped from V and 3 bases from J, the junction kept 8 bases outside the gene matches. Germline lookup yields CDR1 KGHSH and CDR2 LQKENI.